The 19 T cell receptor beta chains in this list originate from one sample, sequenced in a study of blood T cell repertoires in COVID-19 (dated by TCRdb to 2019 to 2021). The library came from the immunoSEQ multiplex PCR assay. TCRdb carries this immuneACCESS record with in-frame sequences only. Its versions omit some clonotypes, under half of them owing to an unresolved V gene in the studies checked, with the rest unexplained. The sample table contains about 400,000 clones; only one count was recorded for approximately 86% of them. Together, the top ten hold about 3% of the sample. The sequenced material came from peripheral blood. The receptors stem from a human donor in a cohort sampled during active COVID-19.

The rearrangement uses TRBV19 and TRBJ2-1, with D unclear. V was trimmed by 4 bases and J by 1 base, leaving 8 bases between them. The germline V gene has CDR1 LNHDA and CDR2 SQIVND (reference sequence). CDR3 length: 14 amino acids. CDR3 nucleotide sequence: TGTGCCAGTAGTAATGGTGAGTCCTACAATGAGCAGTTCTTC. Translation gives CASSNGESYNEQFF.

The chain uses TRBV6-5 and TRBJ1-2; 9 bases are a match to TRBD1. The CDR3 has 14 amino acids. The germline CDR1 and CDR2 sequences are MNHEY and SVGAGI. V shed 6 bases, J shed 3 bases, and the junction held 5 bases outside the gene matches. The CDR3 region has the DNA TGTGCCAGCAGAGACAGGGGGAGTGACTATGGCTACACCTTC. This encodes CASRDRGSDYGYTF.

V is TRBV25-1 and J is TRBJ1-4; TRBD1 might be the D (5 bases). With 6 bases removed from V and 7 bases from J, the gap between germline ends came to 18 bases. This CDR3 spans 15 amino acids. The V gene's germline CDR1 is MGHDK and CDR2 SYGVNS. CDR3: CASRPRGAGGEKLFF. In nucleotides, the CDR3 is TGTGCCAGCAGGCCCCGTGGGGCCGGGGGTGAAAAACTGTTTTTT.

The rearrangement uses TRBV7-2 and TRBJ2-5; TRBD2 is a possible D gene (6 bases). V was trimmed by 1 base and J by 3 bases, leaving 9 bases between them. CDR1 and CDR2 from the germline V gene are SGHTA and FQGNSA. The CDR3 runs to 14 residues. Written as DNA, the CDR3 is TGTGCCAGCAGCTTAGTAGTAGCGGAAGAGACCCAGTACTTC. The encoded protein is CASSLVVAEETQYF.

The chain links TRBV2 to TRBJ1-2; no clear D. V was trimmed by 7 bases and J by 0 bases, leaving 15 bases between them. CDR3 length: 15 residues. Germline V gene sequence: CDR1 SNHLY, CDR2 FYNNEI. CDR3 DNA sequence: TGTGCCAGCAAAGAGGAGGCCTTAGCTAACTATGGCTACACCTTC. This encodes CASKEEALANYGYTF.

There are a few counts of this clone. V usage is TRBV6-5 and J usage is TRBJ2-2, with 8 bases identical to TRBD1. This CDR3 has 15 residues. After removal of 4 bases from V and 1 base from J, the junction contained 2 bases not matched to a gene. Germline loops: CDR1 MNHEY, CDR2 SVGAGI. The CDR3 DNA is TGTGCCAGCAGTTCAGGGGGCGGGAACACCGGGGAGCTGTTTTTT. This gives the protein CASSSGGGNTGELFF.

The genes are TRBV5-1 and TRBJ2-7; 9 bases agree with TRBD1. Per the germline V gene, CDR1 is SGHRS and CDR2 is YFSETQ. This CDR3 has 16 residues. Unmatched junction bases numbered 13, after V lost 3 bases and J lost 6 bases. This chain's CDR3 is CASSWAGTGNFGEQYF. As DNA, the CDR3 is TGCGCCAGCAGCTGGGCCGGGACAGGGAACTTCGGCGAGCAGTACTTC.

The V call is TRBV18, the J call TRBJ2-3; maybe TRBD2 (6 bases). The CDR3 is 18 amino acids. Deletions cut 0 bases from V and 4 bases from J, with 20 bases between. Germline V lookup: CDR1 KGHSH, CDR2 LQKENI. The CDR3 loop reads CASSPPLGLKKIADTQYF. In nucleotides, the CDR3 is TGTGCCAGCTCACCACCTTTGGGACTCAAGAAGATCGCAGATACGCAGTATTTT.

This clone was observed a single time. The chain joins TRBV3-1 (or the pseudogene TRBV3-2) to TRBJ2-3, with 8 bases that match TRBD2. V lost 1 base to trimming and J lost 5 bases; unmatched junction nucleotides: 11. This CDR3 region has 17 residues. The V gene's germline CDR1 is LGHDT and CDR2 YNNKEL (reference sequence). CDR3 coding DNA: TGTGCCAGCAGCCAAGGTTCGGCGGGACTAGTGCAAGATACGCAGTATTTT. Protein sequence: CASSQGSAGLVQDTQYF.

The sample holds one count of this clone. This rearrangement joins TRBV7-3 to TRBJ2-1; 14 bases agree with TRBD2. With V trimmed by 4 bases and J by 1 base, 6 bases remained unmatched. The germline CDR1 and CDR2 sequences are SGHTA and FQGTGA. This CDR3 has 18 amino acids. The CDR3 loop reads CASSSTRLAGGSYNEQFF. CDR3 DNA sequence: TGTGCCAGCAGCTCCACTCGACTAGCGGGAGGGTCCTACAATGAGCAGTTCTTC. The full variable domain, in which reference TRBV7-3 and TRBJ2-1 provide the parts outside the CDR3, is GAGVSQTPSNKVTEKGKYVELRCDPISGHTALYWYRQSLGQGPEFLIYFQGTGAADDSGLPNDRFFAVRPEGSVSTLKIQRTERGDSAVYLCASSSTRLAGGSYNEQFFGPGTRLTVL.

The gene calls are TRBV3-1 (or the pseudogene TRBV3-2) and TRBJ1-2; the match to TRBD1 covers 7 bases. This CDR3 spans 15 amino acids. V was pared by 5 bases and J by 4 bases, with 10 bases of the junction left unmatched. Germline V gene data show CDR1 as LGHDT and CDR2 as YNNKEL (reference sequence). The CDR3 reads CASSNRGGGVYGYTF. CDR3 nucleotide sequence: TGTGCCAGCAGCAACAGGGGCGGCGGGGTCTATGGCTACACCTTC.

Only one count was recorded for this clone. J is TRBJ2-6 and V is TRBV28; possibly TRBD1 for D (5 bases). V lost 3 bases and J lost 4, with 10 bases in between. The CDR3 spans 15 residues. Germline V gene lookup returns CDR1 MDHEN and CDR2 SYDVKM. CDR3 loop: CASSFVRAGANVLTF. CDR3 DNA: TGTGCCAGCAGTTTTGTCAGGGCCGGGGCCAACGTCCTGACTTTC.

The chain employs TRBV3-1 (or the pseudogene TRBV3-2) and TRBJ1-2; 9 bases match TRBD1. The CDR3 is 14 amino acids. Germline CDR1 and CDR2: LGHDT and YNNKEL (reference sequence). The V and J ends lost 4 bases and 8 bases, in that order; junction bases with no gene match: 8. CDR3 DNA: TGTGCCAGCAGCCCGGGACAGGGTCATTGGGGCTACACCTTC. Encoded protein: CASSPGQGHWGYTF.

CDR3 sequence: CAYPGETEWNTEAFF. DNA of the CDR3: TGTGCCTACCCCGGGGAAACGGAATGGAACACTGAAGCTTTCTTT. The rearrangement links TRBV19 to TRBJ1-1; D is ambiguous. Germline V gene lookup returns CDR1 LNHDA and CDR2 SQIVND (reference sequence). The CDR3 has 15 amino acids. V dropped 11 bases and J dropped 1 base, with 20 bases sitting between them. Full variable domain (rest looked up from reference TRBV19 and TRBJ1-1): DGGITQSPKYLFRKEGQNVTLSCEQNLNHDAMYWYRQDPGQGLRLIYYSQIVNDFQKGDIAEGYSVSREKKESFPLTVTSAQKNPTAFYLCAYPGETEWNTEAFFGQGTRLTVV.

The gene calls are TRBV4-1 and TRBJ2-5, with TRBD1 matching over 8 bases. The junction had 7 bases not matched to a gene; V was cut back by 0 bases and J by 4 bases. The length of the CDR3 is 16 residues. The germline V gene encodes CDR1 MGHRA and CDR2 YSYEKL. The CDR3 protein is CASSQDRGTGAETQYF. CDR3 bases: TGCGCCAGCAGCCAAGATCGGGGGACAGGAGCAGAGACCCAGTACTTC.

Of note for this clone: In the same sample, other DNA sequences code for this CDR3. This chain connects TRBV7-2 to TRBJ2-7; TRBD2 matches 9 bases. V was clipped by 5 bases and J by 1 base; unmatched bases: 3. The CDR3 has 14 residues. The germline gives CDR1 SGHTA, CDR2 FQGNSA. CDR3 coding DNA: TGTGCCAGCAGCCCGGGACTAGCTTCCTACGAGCAGTACTTC. Translation gives CASSPGLASYEQYF. Full variable domain (rest looked up from reference TRBV7-2 and TRBJ2-7): GAGVSQSPSNKVTEKGKDVELRCDPISGHTALYWYRQSLGQGLEFLIYFQGNSAPDKSGLPSDRFSAERTGGSVSTLTIQRTQQEDSAVYLCASSPGLASYEQYFGPGTRLTVT.

This clone was counted once. For the CDR3, the DNA is TGTGCCACCAGCAGAGATAGGTTTTTGTCTAGCGGGAGCTCCTACGAGCAGTACTTC. Translation: CATSRDRFLSSGSSYEQYF. V usage is TRBV15 and J usage is TRBJ2-7; 10 positions agree with TRBD2. V trimming: 0 bases; J trimming: 0 bases; junction bases outside the gene matches: 11. The CDR3 has 19 amino acids. Germline-derived CDR1 and CDR2 are LNHNV and YYDKDF (reference sequence).

V and J are TRBV3-1 (or the pseudogene TRBV3-2) and TRBJ2-1, with TRBD2 matching over 8 bases. The CDR3 is 17 residues long. Unmatched junction bases numbered 8, after V lost 0 bases and J lost 4 bases. Per germline, CDR1 LGHDT and CDR2 YNNKEL (reference sequence). The CDR3 protein is CASSQDGASGSYNEQFF. The CDR3 DNA sequence: TGTGCCAGCAGCCAAGATGGGGCTAGCGGGTCATACAATGAGCAGTTCTTC.

The gene calls are TRBV5-1 and TRBJ1-6, with D hard to call. This CDR3 is 13 amino acids long. V lost 7 bases, J lost 7 bases, and 12 bases lay in between. The germline gives CDR1 SGHRS, CDR2 YFSETQ. CDR3 bases: TGCGCCAGCTCCGAATATGGCAATTCACCCCTCCACTTT. This translates into CASSEYGNSPLHF. Full variable domain (remainder filled in from reference TRBV5-1 and TRBJ1-6): KAGVTQTPRYLIKTRGQQVTLSCSPISGHRSVSWYQQTPGQGLQFLFEYFSETQRNKGNFPGRFSGRQFSNSRSEMNVSTLELGDSALYLCASSEYGNSPLHFGNGTRLTVT.